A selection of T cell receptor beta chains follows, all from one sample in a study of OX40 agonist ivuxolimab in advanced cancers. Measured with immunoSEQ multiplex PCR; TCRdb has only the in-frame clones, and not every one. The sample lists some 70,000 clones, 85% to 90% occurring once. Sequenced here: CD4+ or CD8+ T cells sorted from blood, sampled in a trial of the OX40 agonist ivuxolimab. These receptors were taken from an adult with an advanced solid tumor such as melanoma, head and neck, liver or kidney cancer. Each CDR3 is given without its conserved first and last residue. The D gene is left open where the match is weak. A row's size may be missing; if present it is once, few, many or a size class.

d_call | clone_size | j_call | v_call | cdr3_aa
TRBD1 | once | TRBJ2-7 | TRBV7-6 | ASSADRGYEQY
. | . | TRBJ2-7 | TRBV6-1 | ASSTLGYEQY
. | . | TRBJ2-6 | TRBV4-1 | ASSQVFKVLRANVLT
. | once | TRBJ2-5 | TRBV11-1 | ASSLASGYQETQY
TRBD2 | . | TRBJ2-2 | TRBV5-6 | ASSSTSGNTGELF
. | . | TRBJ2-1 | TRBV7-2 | ASSSRAGLGSEQF
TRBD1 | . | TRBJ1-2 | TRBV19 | ASSIQGQAIHYGYT
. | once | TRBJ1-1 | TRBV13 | ASSPAPSSTEAF
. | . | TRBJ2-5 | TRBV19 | ASRQSGETQY
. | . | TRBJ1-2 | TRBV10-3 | AIQGTIGGYT
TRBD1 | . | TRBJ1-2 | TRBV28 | ASRNQGANYGYT
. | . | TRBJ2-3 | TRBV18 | ASSPGADTQY
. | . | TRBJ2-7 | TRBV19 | ASSIRGQLSPYEQY
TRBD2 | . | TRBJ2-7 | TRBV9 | ASSVTASGPYEQY
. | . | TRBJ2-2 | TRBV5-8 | ASSLVTGSRSTGELF
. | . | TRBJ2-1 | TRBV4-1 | ASSQDYTQANEQF
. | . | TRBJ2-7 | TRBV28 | ASRKGGGGEQY
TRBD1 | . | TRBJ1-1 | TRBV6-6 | ASSYPNRGLNTEAF
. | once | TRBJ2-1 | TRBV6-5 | ASKGTFSYNEQF
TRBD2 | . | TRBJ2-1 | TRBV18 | ASSTRGLAEHNEQF
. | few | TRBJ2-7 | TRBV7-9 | ASSLVPYEQY
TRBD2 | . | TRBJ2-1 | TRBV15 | ATSRESILAGYNEQF
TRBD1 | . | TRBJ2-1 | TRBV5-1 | ASSSGQTYNEQF
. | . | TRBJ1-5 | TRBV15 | ATSVQGGNQPQH
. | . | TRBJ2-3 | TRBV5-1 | ASSLGLAADTQY
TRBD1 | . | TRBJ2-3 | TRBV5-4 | ASSSGQARDTQY
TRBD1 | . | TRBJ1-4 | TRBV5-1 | ASSEGQPNEKLF
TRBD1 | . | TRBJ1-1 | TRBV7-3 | ASSPSPTGGSTEAF
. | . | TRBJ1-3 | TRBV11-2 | ASSVGRNTIY
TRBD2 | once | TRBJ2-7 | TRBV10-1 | ASSESVPSGSHEQY
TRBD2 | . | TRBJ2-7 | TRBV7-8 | ASSLLAGPYEQY